These 12 T cell receptor beta chains came from one sample sequenced in a study of CD8 T cells in Susac syndrome. cDNA came from roughly 0.47 to 1 ug RNA primed by random hexamers. MiXCR, run by TCRdb on the immunoSEQ multiplex PCR reads, gives a single entry per CDR3 protein. This sample yields tens of thousands of distinct CDR3 sequences, of which approximately 94% are seen a single time; over 0.45% belongs to the top ten. The sample was CD8+ T cells from PBMCs. The receptor set was obtained from a human donor with Susac syndrome.

This sequence joins TRBV6-4 and TRBJ1-6; D not certain. In germline, CDR1 is MRHNA, CDR2 SNTAGT. The germline V and J ends were trimmed by 2 bases and 10 bases, with 12 bases remaining between them. This CDR3 is built from 14 residues. The CDR3 protein is CASSDGQEGSPLHF. DNA for the CDR3: TGTGCCAGCAGTGACGGGCAGGAGGGCTCACCCCTCCACTTT.

J is TRBJ2-5 and V is TRBV12-3 or TRBV12-4, with D tentatively TRBD2 (6 bases). V lost 7 bases and J lost 5, with 17 bases in between. This CDR3 has 14 residues. CDR3 sequence: CASTGGAIRETQYF. CDR3 bases: TGTGCCAGCACGGGCGGGGCCATTAGGGAGACCCAGTACTTC.

The chain uses TRBV3-1 and TRBJ2-7; D is possibly TRBD1 (6 bases). CDR1 is LGHDT, CDR2 YNNKEL, per germline (reference sequence). This CDR3 has 12 residues. V lost 1 base and J 6 bases, leaving 7 bases between the germline ends. The chain's CDR3 is CASSQAGAEQYF. The CDR3 nucleotides are TGTGCCAGCAGCCAAGCAGGGGCCGAGCAGTACTTC.

The chain carries TRBV19 and TRBJ2-1; 7 bases align to TRBD1. CDR1 and CDR2 from the germline V gene are LNHDA and SQIVND (reference sequence). This CDR3 spans 13 amino acids. J was trimmed by 8 bases and V by 5 bases; bases with no gene match: 6. As DNA, the CDR3 is TGTGCCAGTAGTCCAAGGGGGCGCGATGAGCAGTTCTTC. It yields the protein CASSPRGRDEQFF. Based on the CDR3 plus reference TRBV19 and TRBJ2-1, the full variable domain is DGGITQSPKYLFRKEGQNVTLSCEQNLNHDAMYWYRQDPGQGLRLIYYSQIVNDFQKGDIAEGYSVSREKKESFPLTVTSAQKNPTAFYLCASSPRGRDEQFFGPGTRLTVL.

This clonotype was detected a few times. The chain combines TRBV4-3 with TRBJ2-6; D may correspond to TRBD1 or TRBD2 (6 bases each). The CDR3 covers 16 residues. V was clipped by 0 bases and J by 4 bases, with 10 bases between them. In germline, CDR1 is LGHNA, CDR2 YSLEER. CDR3 in amino acids: CASSQESGAGANVLTF. CDR3 nucleotide sequence: TGCGCCAGCAGCCAAGAATCGGGGGCCGGGGCCAACGTCCTGACTTTC.

The chain is built from TRBV28 and TRBJ2-1; D call uncertain. V was clipped by 8 bases and J by 4 bases, with 15 bases between them. CDR3 length: 14 amino acids. The germline V gene has CDR1 MDHEN and CDR2 SYDVKM. The DNA for the CDR3 is TGTGCCAGCTCTCTTGTCGGCTCTTACAATGAGCAGTTCTTC. Translated: CASSLVGSYNEQFF. The whole variable domain, filled in from reference TRBV28 and TRBJ2-1, reads DVKVTQSSRYLVKRTGEKVFLECVQDMDHENMFWYRQDPGLGLRLIYFSYDVKMKEKGDIPEGYSVSREKKERFSLILESASTNQTSMYLCASSLVGSYNEQFFGPGTRLTVL.

The rearrangement links TRBV28 to TRBJ1-5, with 10 bases fitting TRBD1. The V gene's germline CDR1 is MDHEN and CDR2 SYDVKM. V lost 5 bases and J lost 6; bases outside the gene matches: 4. The CDR3 covers 14 residues. CDR3 nucleotide sequence: TGTGCCAGCAGTGACGGGACAGGGGTTCAGCCCCAGCATTTT. Its protein product is CASSDGTGVQPQHF.

The rearrangement links TRBV7-9 to TRBJ2-7; 8 bases are shared with TRBD1. This CDR3 has 16 residues. V gave up 5 bases and J gave up 0 bases; unmatched junction bases: 9. Germline V gene data show CDR1 as SEHNR and CDR2 as FQNEAQ (reference sequence). The CDR3 bases are TGTGCCAGCAGCGCCCCACAGGGGGACATCTCCTACGAGCAGTACTTC. It specifies CASSAPQGDISYEQYF.

The chain recombines TRBV21-1 with TRBJ2-7; whether TRBD1, the table's D call, matches the DNA was not checked. TRBV21-1 is described as a pseudogene. The CDR3 length is 15 residues. CDR3 sequence reads: CASSQRDSVRYEQYF. The CDR3 nucleotides read TGTGCCAGCAGCCAACGGGACAGTGTCAGGTACGAGCAGTACTTC.

The genes are TRBV27 and TRBJ1-6; TRBD1 matches at 7 bases. Germline values: CDR1 MNHEY, CDR2 SMNVEV (reference sequence). There are 15 residues in the CDR3. V was clipped by 4 bases and J by 12 bases; unmatched bases: 12. The CDR3 loop is CASSWTGSLGGPLHF. CDR3 coding DNA: TGTGCCAGCAGTTGGACAGGCTCCCTTGGTGGACCCCTCCACTTT.

The V call is TRBV7-6, the J call TRBJ1-6; D perhaps matches TRBD1 (6 bases). CDR1 and CDR2 from the germline V gene are SGHVS and FNYEAQ. Trimming removed 4 bases from V and 7 bases from J, with 14 bases in between. This CDR3 is built from 15 residues. CDR3 in DNA: TGTGCCAGCAGCTCGTCCGGGACACCCAATTCACCCCTCCACTTT. The encoded protein is CASSSSGTPNSPLHF.

The rearrangement uses TRBV9 and TRBJ2-5, with D hard to call. Between the trimmed V and J ends, which lost 0 bases and 5 bases, there was a span of 5 bases. CDR1 is SGDLS, CDR2 YYNGEE, per germline. The CDR3 loop spans 12 amino acids. The CDR3 coding sequence is TGTGCCAGCAGCGTAGATGAGGAGACCCAGTACTTC. The encoded protein is CASSVDEETQYF.